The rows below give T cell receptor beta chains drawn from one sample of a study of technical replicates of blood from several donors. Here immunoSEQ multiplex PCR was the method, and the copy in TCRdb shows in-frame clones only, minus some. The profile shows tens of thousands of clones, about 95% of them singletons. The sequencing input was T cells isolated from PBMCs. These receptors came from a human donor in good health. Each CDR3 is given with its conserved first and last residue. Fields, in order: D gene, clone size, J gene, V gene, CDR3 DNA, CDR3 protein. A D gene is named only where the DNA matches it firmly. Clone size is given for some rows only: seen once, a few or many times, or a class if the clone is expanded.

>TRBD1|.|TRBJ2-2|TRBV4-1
TGCGCCAGCAGCCAACGACCGGGACAGGGGGCCGGGGAGCTGTTTTTT
CASSQRPGQGAGELFF
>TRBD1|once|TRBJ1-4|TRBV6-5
TGTGCCAGCACGGACAGGGGAGGTTTTGGTGAAAAACTGTTTTTT
CASTDRGGFGEKLFF
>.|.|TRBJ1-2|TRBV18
TGTGCCAGCTCACCTCCTCACTCTCCCTTGACAGAGACCTATGGCTACACCTTC
CASSPPHSPLTETYGYTF
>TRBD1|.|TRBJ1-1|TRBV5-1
TGCGCCAGCAGCATAACAGGGGTCTGGAACACTGAAGCTTTCTTT
CASSITGVWNTEAFF
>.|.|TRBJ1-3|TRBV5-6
TGTGCCAGCAGCTTGCGGGCAGGGAACACCATATATTTT
CASSLRAGNTIYF
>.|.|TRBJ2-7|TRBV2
TGTGCCAGCAGTCGGGATACCGAGCAGTACTTC
CASSRDTEQYF
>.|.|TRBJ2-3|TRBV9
TGTGCCAGCAGAGAAGACAGTTACGATACGCAGTATTTT
CASREDSYDTQYF
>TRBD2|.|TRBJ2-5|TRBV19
TGTGCCAGTAGTCCGGGACATACGGGACTAGCGGGAAAGGATTGGGAGACCCAGTACTTC
CASSPGHTGLAGKDWETQYF
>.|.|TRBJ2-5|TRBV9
TGTGCCAGCAGCGTAGCGGGAGTCCAAGAGACCCAGTACTTC
CASSVAGVQETQYF
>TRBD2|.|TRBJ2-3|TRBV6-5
TGTGCCAGCCGGCGGGGGTACGGCACAGATACGCAGTATTTT
CASRRGYGTDTQYF
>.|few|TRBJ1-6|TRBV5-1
TGCGCCAGCAGCTTGCGTACAGGGATAGGCCCTTCACCCCTCCACTTT
CASSLRTGIGPSPLHF
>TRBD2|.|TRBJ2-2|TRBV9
TGTGCCAGCAGCGTAGCAGCGGGGGGGCGGACCGGGGAGCTGTTTTTT
CASSVAAGGRTGELFF
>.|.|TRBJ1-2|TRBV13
TGTGCCAGCAGCTTACAAGGGGGTCGATATGGCTACACCTTC
CASSLQGGRYGYTF
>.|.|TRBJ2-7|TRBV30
TGTGCCTGGAGTGAAGGCTCGGGGTACGAGCAGTACTTC
CAWSEGSGYEQYF
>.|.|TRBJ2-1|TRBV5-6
TGTGCCAGCAGCTTACCTCCCACCCACGGTGAGCAGTTCTTC
CASSLPPTHGEQFF
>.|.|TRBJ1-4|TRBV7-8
TGTGCCAGCAGCTTAGTCCGGTTAGGCCTTGGCAGGGATTTTAATGAAAAACTGTTTTTT
CASSLVRLGLGRDFNEKLFF
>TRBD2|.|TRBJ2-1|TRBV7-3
TGTGCCAGCAGCTTATCGGGGGGGACTTACAATGAGCAGTTCTTC
CASSLSGGTYNEQFF
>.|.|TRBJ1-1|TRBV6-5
TGTGCCAGCCGGTACACAGGGAACACTGAAGCTTTCTTT
CASRYTGNTEAFF
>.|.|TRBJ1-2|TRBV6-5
TGTGCCAGCAGACCAGGGACTGACTATGGCTACACCTTC
CASRPGTDYGYTF
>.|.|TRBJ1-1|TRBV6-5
TGTGCCAGCAGTTACCTCCCAGACACTGAAGCTTTCTTT
CASSYLPDTEAFF
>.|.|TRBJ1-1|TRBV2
TGTGCCAGCCAGGGTTACGCTGAAGCTTTCTTT
CASQGYAEAFF
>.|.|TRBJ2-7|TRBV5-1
TGCGCCAGCAGCTCCACATACGAGCAGTACTTC
CASSSTYEQYF
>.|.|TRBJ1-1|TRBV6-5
TGTGCCAGCAGTACAGGACAGAGGAACACTGAAGCTTTCTTT
CASSTGQRNTEAFF
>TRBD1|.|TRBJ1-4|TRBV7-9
TGTGCCAGCAGTACCTCACAGGGGACGCTTAATGAAAAACTGTTTTTT
CASSTSQGTLNEKLFF
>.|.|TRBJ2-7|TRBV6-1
TGTGCCAGCAGTGAAAGGATGGGGGGCCCAGGGGGAGAGCAGTACTTC
CASSERMGGPGGEQYF
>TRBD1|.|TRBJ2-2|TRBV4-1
TGCGCCAGCAGACGGGACAGGGAGCTTTCCGGGGAGCTGTTTTTT
CASRRDRELSGELFF
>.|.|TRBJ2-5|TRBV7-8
TGTGCCAGCAGCTTATTCGATCAGCGAGACCCTAAAGAGACCCAGTACTTC
CASSLFDQRDPKETQYF
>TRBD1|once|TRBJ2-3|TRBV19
TGTGCCAGTAACCCGGGACAGAGGCCAGATACGCAGTATTTT
CASNPGQRPDTQYF
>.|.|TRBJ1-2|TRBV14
TGTGCCAGCAGCCAAGTTGGGGGCCTCGACTATGGCTACACCTTC
CASSQVGGLDYGYTF
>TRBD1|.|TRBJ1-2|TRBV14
TGTGCCAGCAGCCGATCCGGACAGGGTTTGCGATACACCTTC
CASSRSGQGLRYTF
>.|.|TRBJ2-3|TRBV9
TGTGCCAGCAGCGGGGGACTCACAGATACGCAGTATTTT
CASSGGLTDTQYF
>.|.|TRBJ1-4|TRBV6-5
TGTGCCAGCAGTTACGGTCAGGGAAGTGAACTGTTTTTT
CASSYGQGSELFF
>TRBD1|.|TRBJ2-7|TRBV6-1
TGTGCCAGCAGGGTGGGACAGGGATCCTACGAGCAGTACTTC
CASRVGQGSYEQYF
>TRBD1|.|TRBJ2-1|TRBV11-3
TGTGCCAGCAGCCTCGGGACAGGGGGCATGAATGAGCAGTTCTTC
CASSLGTGGMNEQFF
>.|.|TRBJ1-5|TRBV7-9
TGTGCCAGCAGCTCCGAAAGAGAAGCTAATCAGCCCCAGCATTTT
CASSSEREANQPQHF
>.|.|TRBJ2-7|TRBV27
TGTGCCAGCAGTTTAGGGGCAGTTTACGAGCAGTACTTC
CASSLGAVYEQYF
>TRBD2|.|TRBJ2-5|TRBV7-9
TGTGCCAGCAGCTCCCGGGGGGACGCGGAGACCCAGTACTTC
CASSSRGDAETQYF
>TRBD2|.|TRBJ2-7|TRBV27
TGTGCCAGCAGAGATCCCAGGACTAGCGGGAGTGGTTGGAGAACCTACGAGCAGTACTTC
CASRDPRTSGSGWRTYEQYF
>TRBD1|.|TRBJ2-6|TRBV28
TGTGCCAGCTCCCGGGGGACAGGGGGCGGTGGGGCCAACGTCCTGACTTTC
CASSRGTGGGGANVLTF
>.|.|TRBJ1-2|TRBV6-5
TGTGCCAGCAGTTACTCGACAGGCCTCTATGGCTACACCTTC
CASSYSTGLYGYTF
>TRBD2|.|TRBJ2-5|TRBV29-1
TGCAGCGTCCCCGGGGCTAGCGGCACATTCATAGAGACCCAGTACTTC
CSVPGASGTFIETQYF
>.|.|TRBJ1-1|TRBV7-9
TGTGCCAGCAGCTCAGTAGGGGTGTTGAACACTGAAGCTTTCTTT
CASSSVGVLNTEAFF
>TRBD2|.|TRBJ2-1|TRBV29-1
TGCAGCGAAACTAGCGAACTCAATGAGCAGTTCTTC
CSETSELNEQFF
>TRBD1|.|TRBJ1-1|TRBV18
TGTGCCAGCTCACCTCCGGGACAGGGTGACACTGAAGCTTTCTTT
CASSPPGQGDTEAFF
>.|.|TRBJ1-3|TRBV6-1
TGTGCCAGCAGCGAGATTGCGTCTGGAAACACCATATATTTT
CASSEIASGNTIYF
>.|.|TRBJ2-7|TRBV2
TGTGCCAGCAGTGGGTCACAGGGCCCCTACGAGCAGTACTTC
CASSGSQGPYEQYF
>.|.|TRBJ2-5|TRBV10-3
TGTGCCATCAGTGAAGGACTCGAGACCCAGTACTTC
CAISEGLETQYF
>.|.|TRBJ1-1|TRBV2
TGTGCCAGCACCCAGGTGCGCAGGGTCCGATTAAACACTGAAGCTTTCTTT
CASTQVRRVRLNTEAFF
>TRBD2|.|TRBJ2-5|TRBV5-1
TGCGCCAGCAGCTTACCCCTACTAGCGGGGGGCCCTGGAGAGACCCAGTACTTC
CASSLPLLAGGPGETQYF
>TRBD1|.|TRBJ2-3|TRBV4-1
TGCGCCAGCAGCCAACCCGGACAGGGTAACTTAGGTATGCAGTATTTT
CASSQPGQGNLGMQYF
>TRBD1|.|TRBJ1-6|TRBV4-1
TGCGCCAGCAGCTTCCCAGGGGGCTCTAATTCACCCCTCCACTTT
CASSFPGGSNSPLHF
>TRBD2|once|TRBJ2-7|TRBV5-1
TGCGCCAGCAGCTGGGGGGGGGACGAGCAGTACTTC
CASSWGGDEQYF
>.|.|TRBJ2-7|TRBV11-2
TGTGCCAGCAGCTTAGATTTAAGCCGAGAGCAGTACTTC
CASSLDLSREQYF
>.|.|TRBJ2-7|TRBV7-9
TGTGCCAGCAGCTTTCCTAAATCGGACAGAGAAGACGAGCAGTACTTC
CASSFPKSDREDEQYF
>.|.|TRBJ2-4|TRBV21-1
TGTGCCAGCAGCCTCTGGGAGAACCGGGGACTAGCCAAAAACATTCAGTACTTC
CASSLWENRGLAKNIQYF